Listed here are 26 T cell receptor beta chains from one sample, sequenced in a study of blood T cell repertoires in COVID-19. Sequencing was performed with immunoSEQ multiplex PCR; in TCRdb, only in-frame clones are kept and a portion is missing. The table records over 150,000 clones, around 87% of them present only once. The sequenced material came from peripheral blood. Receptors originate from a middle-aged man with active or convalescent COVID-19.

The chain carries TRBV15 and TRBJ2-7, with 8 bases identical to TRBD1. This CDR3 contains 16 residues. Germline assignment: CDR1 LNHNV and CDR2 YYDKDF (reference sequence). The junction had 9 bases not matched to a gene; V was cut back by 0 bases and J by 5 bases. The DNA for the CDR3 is TGTGCCACCAGCAGAGATTTCGGGACAGGAGAGGACGAGCAGTACTTC. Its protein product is CATSRDFGTGEDEQYF.

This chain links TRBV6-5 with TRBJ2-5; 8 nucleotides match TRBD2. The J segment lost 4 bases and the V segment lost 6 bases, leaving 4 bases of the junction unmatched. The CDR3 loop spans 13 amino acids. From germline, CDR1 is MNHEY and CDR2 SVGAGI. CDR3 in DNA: TGTGCCAGCAGCCTTAGCGGGACAGAGACCCAGTACTTC. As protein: CASSLSGTETQYF.

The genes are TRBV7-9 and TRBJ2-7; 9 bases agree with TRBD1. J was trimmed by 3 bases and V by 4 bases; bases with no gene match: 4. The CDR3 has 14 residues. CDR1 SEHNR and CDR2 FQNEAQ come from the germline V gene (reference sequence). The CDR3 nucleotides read TGTGCCAGCAGCTGGGGACAGGGCAGCTACGAGCAGTACTTC. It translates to CASSWGQGSYEQYF.

CDR3 loop: CASSEQITGTYEQYF. CDR3 DNA sequence: TGTGCCAGCAGTGAACAAATAACCGGGACCTACGAGCAGTACTTC. This rearrangement joins TRBV6-1 to TRBJ2-7, with D maybe TRBD2 (5 bases). V lost 2 bases and J 2 bases, leaving 13 bases between the germline ends. The germline V gene has CDR1 MNHNS and CDR2 SASEGT. There are 15 residues in the CDR3.

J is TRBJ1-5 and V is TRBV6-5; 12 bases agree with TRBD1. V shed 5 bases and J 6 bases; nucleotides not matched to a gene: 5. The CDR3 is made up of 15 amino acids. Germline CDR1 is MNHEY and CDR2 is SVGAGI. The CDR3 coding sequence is TGTGCCAGCAGTCCGGGACAGGGGGCCGGTCAGCCCCAGCATTTT. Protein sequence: CASSPGQGAGQPQHF.

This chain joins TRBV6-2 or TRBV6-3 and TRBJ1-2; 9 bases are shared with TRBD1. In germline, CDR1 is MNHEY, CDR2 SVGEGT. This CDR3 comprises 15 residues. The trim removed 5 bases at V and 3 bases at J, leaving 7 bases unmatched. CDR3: CASSPRDRVDYGYTF. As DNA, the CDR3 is TGTGCCAGCAGTCCCAGGGACAGGGTGGACTATGGCTACACCTTC.

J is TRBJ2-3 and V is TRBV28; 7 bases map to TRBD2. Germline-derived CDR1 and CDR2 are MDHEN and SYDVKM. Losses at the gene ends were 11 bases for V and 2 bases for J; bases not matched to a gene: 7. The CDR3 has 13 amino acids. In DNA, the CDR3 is TGTGCCGCGCTTGCGGGAGTCACAGATACGCAGTATTTT. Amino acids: CAALAGVTDTQYF.

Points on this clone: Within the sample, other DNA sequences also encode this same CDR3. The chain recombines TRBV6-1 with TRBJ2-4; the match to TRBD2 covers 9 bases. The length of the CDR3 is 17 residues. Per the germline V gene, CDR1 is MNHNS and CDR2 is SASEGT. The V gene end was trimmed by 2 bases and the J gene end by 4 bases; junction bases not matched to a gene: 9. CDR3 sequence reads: CASSELSELAGKNIQYF. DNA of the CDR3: TGTGCCAGCAGTGAACTAAGCGAGCTAGCGGGGAAAAACATTCAGTACTTC.

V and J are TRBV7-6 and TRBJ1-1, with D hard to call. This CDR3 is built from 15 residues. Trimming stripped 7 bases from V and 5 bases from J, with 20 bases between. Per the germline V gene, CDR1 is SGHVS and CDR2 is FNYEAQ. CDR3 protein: CASTSDGAGNTEAFF. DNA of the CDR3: TGTGCCAGCACGTCTGACGGTGCCGGGAATACTGAAGCTTTCTTT.

The CDR3, as DNA: TGTGCCAGCAGCTTAGTAACATCCCCAGACACCATATATTTT. As protein: CASSLVTSPDTIYF. The gene calls are TRBV7-2 and TRBJ1-3; no reliable D call. Germline V gene sequence: CDR1 SGHTA, CDR2 FQGNSA. Trimming left V 1 base short and J 8 bases short, with 12 bases between. The CDR3 runs to 14 residues.

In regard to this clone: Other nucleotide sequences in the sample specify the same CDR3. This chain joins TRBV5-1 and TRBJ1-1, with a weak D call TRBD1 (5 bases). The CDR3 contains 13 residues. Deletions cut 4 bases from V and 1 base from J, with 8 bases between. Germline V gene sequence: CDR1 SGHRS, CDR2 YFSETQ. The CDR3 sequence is CASSPQGNTEAFF. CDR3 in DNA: TGCGCCAGCAGCCCTCAGGGGAACACTGAAGCTTTCTTT.

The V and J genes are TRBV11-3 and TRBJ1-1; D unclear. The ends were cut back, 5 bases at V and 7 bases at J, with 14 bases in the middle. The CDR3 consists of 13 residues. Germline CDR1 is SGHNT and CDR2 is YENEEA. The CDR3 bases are TGTGCCAGCAGCGGACCGGGAGGGATTGAAGCTTTCTTT. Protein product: CASSGPGGIEAFF.

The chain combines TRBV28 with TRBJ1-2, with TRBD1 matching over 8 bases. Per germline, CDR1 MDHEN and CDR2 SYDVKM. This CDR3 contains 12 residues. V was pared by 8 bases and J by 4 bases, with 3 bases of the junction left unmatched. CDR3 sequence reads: CASQDRAYGYTF. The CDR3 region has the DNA TGTGCCAGCCAGGACAGGGCCTATGGCTACACCTTC.

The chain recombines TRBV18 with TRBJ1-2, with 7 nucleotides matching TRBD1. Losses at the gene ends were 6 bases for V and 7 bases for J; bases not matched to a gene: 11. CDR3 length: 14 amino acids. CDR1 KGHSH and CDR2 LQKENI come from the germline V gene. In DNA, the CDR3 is TGTGCCAGCTCCCCCGGGACAGATAAGGGTGGCTACACCTTC. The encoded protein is CASSPGTDKGGYTF. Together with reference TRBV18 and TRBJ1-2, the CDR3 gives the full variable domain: NAGVMQNPRHLVRRRGQEARLRCSPMKGHSHVYWYRQLPEEGLKFMVYLQKENIIDESGMPKERFSAEFPKEGPSILRIQQVVRGDSAAYFCASSPGTDKGGYTFGSGTRLTVV.

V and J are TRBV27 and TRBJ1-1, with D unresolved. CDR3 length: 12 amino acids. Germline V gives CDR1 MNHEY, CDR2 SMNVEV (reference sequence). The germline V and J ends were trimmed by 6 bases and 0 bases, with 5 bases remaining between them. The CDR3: CASRQVNTEAFF. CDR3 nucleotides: TGTGCCAGCAGGCAGGTGAACACTGAAGCTTTCTTT.

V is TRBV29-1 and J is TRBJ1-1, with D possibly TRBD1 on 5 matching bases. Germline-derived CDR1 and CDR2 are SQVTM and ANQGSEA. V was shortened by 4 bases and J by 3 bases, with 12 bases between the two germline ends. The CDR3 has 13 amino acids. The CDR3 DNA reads TGCAGCGTTGTCGGACAAGGCCACACTGAAGCTTTCTTT. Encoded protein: CSVVGQGHTEAFF.

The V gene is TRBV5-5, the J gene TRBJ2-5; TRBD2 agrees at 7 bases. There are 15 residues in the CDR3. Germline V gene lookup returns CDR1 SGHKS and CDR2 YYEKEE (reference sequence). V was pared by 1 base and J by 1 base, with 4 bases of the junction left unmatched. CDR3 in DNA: TGTGCCAGCAGCTTGACAGCGGGGACCCAAGAGACCCAGTACTTC. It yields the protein CASSLTAGTQETQYF.

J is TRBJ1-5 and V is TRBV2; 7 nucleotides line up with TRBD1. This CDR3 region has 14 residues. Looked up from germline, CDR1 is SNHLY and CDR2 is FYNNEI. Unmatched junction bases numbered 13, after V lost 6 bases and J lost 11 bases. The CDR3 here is CASRQLDRDGAQHF. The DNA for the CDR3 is TGTGCCAGCAGACAACTAGACAGGGACGGGGCCCAGCATTTT.

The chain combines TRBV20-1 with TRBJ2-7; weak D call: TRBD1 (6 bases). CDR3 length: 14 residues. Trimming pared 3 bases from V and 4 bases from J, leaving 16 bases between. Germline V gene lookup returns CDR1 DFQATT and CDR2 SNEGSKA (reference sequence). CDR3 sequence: CSASPSGDKYEQYF. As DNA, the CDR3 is TGCAGTGCTAGTCCCTCCGGGGACAAGTACGAGCAGTACTTC.

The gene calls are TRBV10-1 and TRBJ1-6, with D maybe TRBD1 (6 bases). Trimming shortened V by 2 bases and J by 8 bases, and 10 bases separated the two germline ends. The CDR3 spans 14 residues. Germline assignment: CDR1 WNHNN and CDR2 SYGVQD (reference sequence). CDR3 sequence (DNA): TGCGCCAGCAGTGAGGGACAGCAGTATTCACCCCTCCACTTT. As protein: CASSEGQQYSPLHF.

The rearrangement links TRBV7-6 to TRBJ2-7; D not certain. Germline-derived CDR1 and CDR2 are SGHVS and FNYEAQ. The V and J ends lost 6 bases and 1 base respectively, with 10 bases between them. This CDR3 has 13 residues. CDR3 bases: TGTGCCAGCAGTCCGGGTCTTTCCTACGAGCAGTACTTC. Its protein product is CASSPGLSYEQYF. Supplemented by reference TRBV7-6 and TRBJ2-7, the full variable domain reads GAGVSQSPRYKVTKRGQDVALRCDPISGHVSLYWYRQALGQGPEFLTYFNYEAQQDKSGLPNDRFSAERPEGSISTLTIQRTEQRDSAMYRCASSPGLSYEQYFGPGTRLTVT.

The CDR3 loop is CASSPSGGKYEQYF. The DNA of the CDR3 is TGCGCCAGCAGTCCCAGCGGGGGCAAATACGAGCAGTACTTC. The rearrangement links TRBV5-1 to TRBJ2-7, with 8 bases lining up with TRBD2. With 5 bases clipped from V and 4 bases from J, the junction kept 8 bases outside the gene matches. CDR1 and CDR2 from the germline V gene are SGHRS and YFSETQ. The CDR3 is 14 residues long.

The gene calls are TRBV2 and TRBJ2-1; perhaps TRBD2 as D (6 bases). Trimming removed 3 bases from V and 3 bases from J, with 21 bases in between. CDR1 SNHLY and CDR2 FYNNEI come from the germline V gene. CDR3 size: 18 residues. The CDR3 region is CASSERAGQTFVYNEQFF. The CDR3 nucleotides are TGTGCCAGCAGTGAGAGAGCGGGTCAGACTTTTGTCTACAATGAGCAGTTCTTC.

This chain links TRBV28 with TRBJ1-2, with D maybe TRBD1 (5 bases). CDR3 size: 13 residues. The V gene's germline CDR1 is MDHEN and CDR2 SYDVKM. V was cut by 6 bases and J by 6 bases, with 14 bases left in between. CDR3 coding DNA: TGTGCCAGCAGACAGGAAACTATTCATGGCTACACCTTC. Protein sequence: CASRQETIHGYTF.

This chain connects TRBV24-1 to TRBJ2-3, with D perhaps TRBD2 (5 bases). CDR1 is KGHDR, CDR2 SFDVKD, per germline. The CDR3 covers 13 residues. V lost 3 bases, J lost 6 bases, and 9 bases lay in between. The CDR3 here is CATSDPPGDTQYF. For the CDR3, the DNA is TGTGCCACCAGTGATCCTCCGGGGGATACGCAGTATTTT.

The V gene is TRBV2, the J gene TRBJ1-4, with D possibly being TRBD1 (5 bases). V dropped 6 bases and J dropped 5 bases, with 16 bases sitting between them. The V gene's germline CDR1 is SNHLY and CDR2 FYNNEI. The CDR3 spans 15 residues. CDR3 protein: CASRALQAINEKLFF. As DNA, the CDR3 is TGTGCCAGCAGGGCTTTACAGGCTATAAATGAAAAACTGTTTTTT. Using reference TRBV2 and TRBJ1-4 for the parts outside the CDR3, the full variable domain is EPEVTQTPSHQVTQMGQEVILRCVPISNHLYFYWYRQILGQKVEFLVSFYNNEISEKSEIFDDQFSVERPDGSNFTLKIRSTKLEDSAMYFCASRALQAINEKLFFGSGTQLSVL.